These 18 T cell receptor beta chains originate from one sample sequenced in a study of blood T cells in healthy people across ages. Together with a sample-barcoded 5' primer, a J-beta primer mix was included in a second PCR lasting about 7 to 11 cycles. Using its own MiXCR run on the 5' RACE reads, TCRdb lists one record per CDR3 protein. The repertoire consists of hundreds of thousands of distinct CDR3 sequences, with approximately 29% occurring once and the leading ten covering roughly 15%. What was sequenced was blood. The receptors originated from an elderly woman in good health.

A few counts support this clonotype. V usage is TRBV6-6 and J usage is TRBJ1-4; 7 nucleotides agree with TRBD1. CDR1 and CDR2 from the germline V gene are MNHNY and SVGAGI (reference sequence). V was clipped by 6 bases and J by 0 bases; unmatched bases: 10. This CDR3 comprises 17 residues. CDR3 sequence: CASSRRQGGTTNEKLFF. In DNA, the CDR3 is TGTGCCAGCAGCAGAAGACAGGGCGGGACAACTAATGAAAAACTGTTTTTT.

The DNA of the CDR3 is TGTGCCATCAAGAGGGGCGAGGGTAATGAAAAACTGTTTTTT. Protein product: CAIKRGEGNEKLFF. The V gene is TRBV6-5, the J gene TRBJ1-4, with a weak D call TRBD1 (5 bases). V shed 10 bases and J shed 4 bases, with 16 bases lying between them. Germline V gene sequence: CDR1 MNHEY, CDR2 SVGAGI. CDR3 length: 14 amino acids.

The J gene is TRBJ1-2, the V gene TRBV20-1; D unresolved. The CDR3 is made up of 14 amino acids. The V end lost 0 bases, the J end lost 4 bases, and 12 bases lay between the germline ends. The germline CDR1 and CDR2 sequences are DFQATT and SNEGSKA (reference sequence). CDR3 nucleotide sequence: TGCAGTGCTAGAGATCCTGGCGGAACCTATGGCTACACCTTC. As protein: CSARDPGGTYGYTF.

As for this clonotype: This could be a read error, since a much larger clone is one nucleotide away. The V and J genes are TRBV12-3 or TRBV12-4 and TRBJ1-2; unclear D gene. The CDR3 contains 14 residues. CDR3 DNA sequence: TGTGCCAGCAGACCTTATGCGGCGGGGTATGGCTGCACCTTC. It codes for CASRPYAAGYGCTF.

At least ten counts were recorded for this clonotype. The chain couples TRBV4-2 to TRBJ2-7; TRBD2 agrees at 11 bases. The CDR3 length is 15 residues. The J segment lost 4 bases and the V segment lost 6 bases, leaving 8 bases of the junction unmatched. Germline CDR1 and CDR2: LGHNA and YNFKEQ. The DNA for the CDR3 is TGTGCCAGCAGTTCCCCTAGCGGGGGGACTTACGAGCAGTACTTC. Amino acid sequence: CASSSPSGGTYEQYF.

With respect to this clonotype: A read error may explain this, as a much larger clone is one base away. The rearrangement uses TRBV28 and TRBJ1-5, with a possible D match to TRBD1 (6 bases). Looked up from germline, CDR1 is MDHEN and CDR2 is SYDVKM. The ends were cut back, 5 bases at V and 8 bases at J, with 19 bases in the middle. The CDR3 extends over 15 amino acids. CDR3 nucleotide sequence: TGTGCCAGCAGTCCCTCGGGGGCCGGGGGCAAGCCCCAGCATTTT. Translating it yields CASSPSGAGGKPQHF.

This clonotype was seen a few times. The V and J genes are TRBV5-5 and TRBJ2-7; D may be TRBD1 (5 bases). V was shortened by 4 bases and J by 3 bases, with 17 bases between the two germline ends. This CDR3 has 15 residues. Germline loops: CDR1 SGHKS, CDR2 YYEKEE (reference sequence). The CDR3 nucleotides are TGTGCCAGCAGCGAGAGCTTGACAGCTATCTACGAGCAGTACTTC. Amino acid sequence: CASSESLTAIYEQYF.

This clonotype was recorded many times. V gene TRBV28 combines with J gene TRBJ1-2; the match to TRBD1 covers 9 bases. The length of the CDR3 is 14 residues. From germline, CDR1 is MDHEN and CDR2 SYDVKM. The J segment lost 4 bases and the V segment lost 6 bases, leaving 6 bases of the junction unmatched. CDR3 amino acids: CASRRQGEIYGYTF. As DNA, the CDR3 is TGTGCCAGCAGAAGACAGGGGGAGATCTATGGCTACACCTTC.

This clonotype was seen ten or more times. The chain joins TRBV4-2 to TRBJ2-7; 10 positions agree with TRBD2. Trimming took 6 bases from V and 0 from J; bases not matched to a gene: 5. The CDR3 runs to 15 residues. Germline V CDR1 and CDR2: LGHNA, YNFKEQ. DNA for the CDR3: TGTGCCAGCAGGCTAGCGGGGGAGACCTCCTACGAGCAGTACTTC. It translates to CASRLAGETSYEQYF.

This clonotype has a count of ten or more. The chain is built from TRBV6-2 or TRBV6-3 and TRBJ2-1, with D possibly matching TRBD2 (6 bases). The CDR3 is made up of 16 amino acids. Trimming cost V 4 bases and J 2 bases, with 15 bases left between them. The germline gives CDR1 MNHEY, CDR2 SVGEGT. CDR3 nucleotides: TGTGCCAGCAGTTGGGCGGGGAGGCTTACCTACAATGAGCAGTTCTTC. Translating it yields CASSWAGRLTYNEQFF.

The chain combines TRBV7-2 with TRBJ2-5; 10 nucleotides match TRBD1. This CDR3 is built from 14 residues. Trimming removed 8 bases from V and 3 bases from J; junction bases left unmatched: 6. CDR1 is SGHTA, CDR2 FQGNSA, per germline. This CDR3 reads CASLPGTGEETQYF. The CDR3 coding sequence is TGTGCCAGCTTACCGGGGACAGGGGAAGAGACCCAGTACTTC.

There are a few counts of this clonotype. Given a much more abundant clone one base away, this may be a read error. V usage is TRBV29-1 and J usage is TRBJ1-2, with D possibly matching TRBD1 (5 bases). V was clipped by 4 bases and J by 4 bases, with 16 bases between them. Looked up from germline, CDR1 is SQVTM and CDR2 is ANQGSEA. The CDR3 sequence is 14 residues long. This CDR3 is CSVVWFGGGYGYTF. As DNA, the CDR3 is TGCAGCGTTGTCTGGTTCGGGGGAGGCTATGGCTACACCTTC.

J is TRBJ2-4 and V is TRBV12-3 or TRBV12-4, with 8 positions matching TRBD1. V shed 5 bases, J shed 8 bases, and the junction held 11 bases outside the gene matches. This CDR3 is built from 15 residues. CDR3 residues: CASSTRDRPGDIQYF. DNA of the CDR3: TGTGCCAGCAGTACACGGGACAGGCCGGGGGACATTCAGTACTTC.

This clonotype appeared many times. The chain links TRBV30 to TRBJ1-1; possibly TRBD1 for D (6 bases). Germline V gene lookup returns CDR1 GTSNPN and CDR2 SVGIG (reference sequence). The V and J ends lost 6 bases and 5 bases respectively, with 7 bases between them. This CDR3 region has 10 residues. The CDR3 bases are TGTGCCTGCAGGGGTACTGAAGCTTTCTTT. Its translation is CACRGTEAFF.

At least ten counts were recorded for this clonotype. The chain employs TRBV5-1 and TRBJ1-2, with 7 bases lining up with TRBD1. J gave up 4 bases and V 2 bases, and 11 bases lay outside the gene matches. The CDR3 is 16 amino acids. Per the germline V gene, CDR1 is SGHRS and CDR2 is YFSETQ. Written as DNA, the CDR3 is TGCGCCAGCAGCTTTAAACTGCGGGGGGACAGCTATGGCTACACCTTC. This sequence encodes CASSFKLRGDSYGYTF.

Only a few counts were recorded for this clonotype. The chain links TRBV20-1 to TRBJ1-5, with TRBD1 matching 11 bases. Per the germline V gene, CDR1 is DFQATT and CDR2 is SNEGSKA (reference sequence). CDR3 length equals 15 residues. The V gene end was trimmed by 3 bases and the J gene end by 1 base; junction bases not matched to a gene: 2. The CDR3 coding sequence is TGCAGTGCTAGGGGACAGGGGGGAAGCAATCAGCCCCAGCATTTT. Amino acids: CSARGQGGSNQPQHF.

V and J are TRBV6-6 and TRBJ1-1; D is uncertain. V gave up 0 bases and J gave up 3 bases, with 14 bases separating them. This CDR3 spans 16 amino acids. Germline CDR1 MNHNY, CDR2 SVGAGI (reference sequence). The CDR3 protein is CASSYSSLKPHTEAFF. The CDR3 region has the DNA TGTGCCAGCAGTTACTCGAGTCTGAAGCCGCACACTGAAGCTTTCTTT.

This chain connects TRBV20-1 to TRBJ1-5; tentatively, D is TRBD1 (5 bases). Trimming cost V 0 bases and J 3 bases, with 12 bases left between them. Germline CDR1 reads DFQATT; CDR2 reads SNEGSKA (reference sequence). CDR3 size: 15 residues. The CDR3 nucleotides read TGCAGTGCTAGAGATCAGGGACGGGTCAATCAGCCCCAGCATTTT. Encoded protein: CSARDQGRVNQPQHF.